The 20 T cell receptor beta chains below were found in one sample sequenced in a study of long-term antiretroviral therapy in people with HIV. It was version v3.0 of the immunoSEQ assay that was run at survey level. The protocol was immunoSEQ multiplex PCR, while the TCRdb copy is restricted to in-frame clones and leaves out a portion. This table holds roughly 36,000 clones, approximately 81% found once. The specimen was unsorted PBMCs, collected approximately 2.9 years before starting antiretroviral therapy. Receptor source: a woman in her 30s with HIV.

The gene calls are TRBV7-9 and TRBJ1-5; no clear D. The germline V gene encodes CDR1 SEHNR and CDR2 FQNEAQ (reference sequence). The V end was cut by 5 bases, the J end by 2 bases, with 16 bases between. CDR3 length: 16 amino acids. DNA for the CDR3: TGTGCCAGCAGCCTAGAGCAGTCCCTCCGCAATCAGCCCCAGCATTTT. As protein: CASSLEQSLRNQPQHF.

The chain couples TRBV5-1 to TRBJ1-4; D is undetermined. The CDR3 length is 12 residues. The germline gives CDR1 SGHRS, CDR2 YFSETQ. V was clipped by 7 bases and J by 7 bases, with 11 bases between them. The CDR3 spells CASRRESEKLFF. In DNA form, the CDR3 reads TGCGCCAGCCGAAGGGAGAGTGAAAAACTGTTTTTT.

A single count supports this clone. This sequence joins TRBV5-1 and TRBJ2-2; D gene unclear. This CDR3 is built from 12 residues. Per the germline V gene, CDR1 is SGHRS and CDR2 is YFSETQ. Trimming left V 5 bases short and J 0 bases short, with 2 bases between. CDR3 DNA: TGCGCCAGCAGGTCGAACACCGGGGAGCTGTTTTTT. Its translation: CASRSNTGELFF. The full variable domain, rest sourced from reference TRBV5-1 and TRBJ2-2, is KAGVTQTPRYLIKTRGQQVTLSCSPISGHRSVSWYQQTPGQGLQFLFEYFSETQRNKGNFPGRFSGRQFSNSRSEMNVSTLELGDSALYLCASRSNTGELFFGEGSRLTVL.

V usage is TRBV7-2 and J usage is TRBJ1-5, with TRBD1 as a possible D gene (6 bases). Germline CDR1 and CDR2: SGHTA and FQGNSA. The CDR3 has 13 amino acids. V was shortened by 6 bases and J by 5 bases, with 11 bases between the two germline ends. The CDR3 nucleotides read TGTGCCAGCAGGAGGGGGGTCGATCAGCCCCAGCATTTT. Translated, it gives CASRRGVDQPQHF.

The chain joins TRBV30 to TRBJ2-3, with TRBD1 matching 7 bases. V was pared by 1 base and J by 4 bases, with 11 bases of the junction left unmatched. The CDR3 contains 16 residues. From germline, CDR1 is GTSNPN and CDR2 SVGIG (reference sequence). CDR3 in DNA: TGTGCCTGGAGTGCGAAAATCCGACAGGGTCCAGATACGCAGTATTTT. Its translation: CAWSAKIRQGPDTQYF.

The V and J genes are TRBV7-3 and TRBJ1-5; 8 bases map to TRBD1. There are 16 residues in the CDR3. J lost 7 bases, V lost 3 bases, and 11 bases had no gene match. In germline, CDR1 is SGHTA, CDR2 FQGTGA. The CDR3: CASSFLSRTGTQPQHF. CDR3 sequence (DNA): TGTGCCAGCAGCTTTCTGTCGAGGACAGGGACGCAGCCCCAGCATTTT.

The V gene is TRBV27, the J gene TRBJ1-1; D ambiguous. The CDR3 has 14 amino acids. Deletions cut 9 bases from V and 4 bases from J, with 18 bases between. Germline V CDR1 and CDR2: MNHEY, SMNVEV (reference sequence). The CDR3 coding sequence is TGTGCCAGTCACCGGCTTCCGTTGCTCACTGAAGCTTTCTTT. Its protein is CASHRLPLLTEAFF.

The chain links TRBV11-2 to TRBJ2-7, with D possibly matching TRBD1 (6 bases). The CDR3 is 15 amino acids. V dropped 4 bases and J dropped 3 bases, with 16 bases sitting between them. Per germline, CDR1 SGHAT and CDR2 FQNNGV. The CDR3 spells CASSSDGGQSYEQYF. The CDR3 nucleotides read TGTGCCAGCAGCTCCGATGGCGGACAGAGCTACGAGCAGTACTTC.

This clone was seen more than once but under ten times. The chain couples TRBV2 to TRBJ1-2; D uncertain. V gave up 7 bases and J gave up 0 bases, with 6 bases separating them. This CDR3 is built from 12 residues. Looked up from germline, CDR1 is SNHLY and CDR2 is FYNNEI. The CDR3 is CASITANYGYTF. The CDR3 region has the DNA TGTGCCAGCATAACCGCTAACTATGGCTACACCTTC.

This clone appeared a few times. The CDR3 DNA is TGTGCCAGTAGTATACCGGGACAGGGTCCTGGCTACACCTTC. It encodes CASSIPGQGPGYTF. This chain links TRBV19 with TRBJ1-2, with 9 bases lining up with TRBD1. After removal of 2 bases from V and 7 bases from J, the junction contained 5 bases not matched to a gene. Germline CDR1 and CDR2: LNHDA and SQIVND (reference sequence). The CDR3 totals 14 residues.

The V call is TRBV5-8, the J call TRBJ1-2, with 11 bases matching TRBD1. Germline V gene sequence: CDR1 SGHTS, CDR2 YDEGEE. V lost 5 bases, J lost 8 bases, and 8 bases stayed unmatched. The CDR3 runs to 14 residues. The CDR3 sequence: CASRWTGGGSGYTF. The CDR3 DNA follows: TGTGCCAGCAGATGGACAGGGGGCGGAAGCGGCTACACCTTC.

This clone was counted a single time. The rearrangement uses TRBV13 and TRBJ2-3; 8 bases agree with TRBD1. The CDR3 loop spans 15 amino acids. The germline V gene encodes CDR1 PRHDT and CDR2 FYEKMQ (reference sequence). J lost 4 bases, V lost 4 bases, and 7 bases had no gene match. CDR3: CASSSRQGRSDTQYF. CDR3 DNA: TGTGCCAGCAGCTCACGACAGGGGAGGTCAGATACGCAGTATTTT.

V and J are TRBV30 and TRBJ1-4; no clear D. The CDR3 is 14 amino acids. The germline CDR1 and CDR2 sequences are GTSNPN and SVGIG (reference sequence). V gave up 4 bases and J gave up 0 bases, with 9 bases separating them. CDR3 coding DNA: TGTGCCTGGACACCCATTGCAACTAATGAAAAACTGTTTTTT. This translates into CAWTPIATNEKLFF.

The chain's CDR3 is CASEDRVETQYF. CDR3 sequence (DNA): TGTGCCAGCGAGGACAGAGTGGAGACCCAGTACTTC. The gene calls are TRBV6-1 and TRBJ2-5; TRBD1 is a possible D gene (6 bases). The V end lost 8 bases, the J end lost 5 bases, and 12 bases lay between the germline ends. This CDR3 is 12 amino acids long. Per the germline V gene, CDR1 is MNHNS and CDR2 is SASEGT.

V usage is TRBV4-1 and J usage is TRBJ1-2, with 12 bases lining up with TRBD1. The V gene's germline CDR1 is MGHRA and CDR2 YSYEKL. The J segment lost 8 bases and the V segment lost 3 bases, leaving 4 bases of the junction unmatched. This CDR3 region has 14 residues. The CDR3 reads CASSHRDRGLGYTF. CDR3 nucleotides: TGCGCCAGCAGCCACCGGGACAGGGGGCTAGGCTACACCTTC.

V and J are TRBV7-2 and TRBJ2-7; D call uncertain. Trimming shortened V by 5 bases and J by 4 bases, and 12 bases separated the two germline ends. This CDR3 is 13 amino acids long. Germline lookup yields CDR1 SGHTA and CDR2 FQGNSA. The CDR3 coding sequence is TGTGCCAGCAGCCCCCGGGCGGTTTACGAGCAGTACTTC. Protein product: CASSPRAVYEQYF.

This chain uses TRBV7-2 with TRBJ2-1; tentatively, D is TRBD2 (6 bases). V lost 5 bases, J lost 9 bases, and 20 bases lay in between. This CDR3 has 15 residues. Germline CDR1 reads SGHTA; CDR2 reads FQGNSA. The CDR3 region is CASSKNPASEGEQFF. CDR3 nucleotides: TGTGCCAGCAGCAAAAATCCGGCTAGCGAAGGTGAGCAGTTCTTC.

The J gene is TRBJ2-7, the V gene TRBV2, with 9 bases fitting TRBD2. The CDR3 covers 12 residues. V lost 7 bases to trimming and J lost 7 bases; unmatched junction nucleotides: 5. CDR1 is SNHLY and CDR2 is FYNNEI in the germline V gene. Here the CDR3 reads CASIAGGREQYV. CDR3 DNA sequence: TGTGCCAGCATCGCGGGGGGGAGAGAGCAGTACGTC.

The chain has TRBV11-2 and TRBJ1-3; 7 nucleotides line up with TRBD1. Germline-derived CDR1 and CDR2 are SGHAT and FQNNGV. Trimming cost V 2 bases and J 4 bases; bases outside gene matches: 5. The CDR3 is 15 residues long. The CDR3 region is CASSLRGTEGNTIYF. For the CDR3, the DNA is TGTGCCAGCAGCTTACGTGGGACAGAAGGAAACACCATATATTTT.

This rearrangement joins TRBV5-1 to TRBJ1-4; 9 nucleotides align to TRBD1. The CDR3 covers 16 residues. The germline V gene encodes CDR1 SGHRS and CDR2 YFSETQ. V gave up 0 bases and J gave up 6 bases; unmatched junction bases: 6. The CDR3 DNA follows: TGCGCCAGCAGCTTGGCGGCGACAGGGGGACATGAAAAACTGTTTTTT. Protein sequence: CASSLAATGGHEKLFF.